Below are 25 T cell receptor beta chains sequenced from a single sample in a study of blood T cell repertoires in COVID-19. Libraries were prepared by immunoSEQ multiplex PCR; TCRdb keeps only in-frame clonotypes and omits some of them. In the table there are about 200,000 clones, approximately 81% of which are singletons. Material: PBMCs or T cells enriched from blood (not recorded which). All receptors derive from a middle-aged man who had recovered from COVID-19.

Only one count was recorded for this clone. The J gene is TRBJ2-2, the V gene TRBV2; tentative D call: TRBD1 (6 bases). The CDR3 consists of 14 residues. From germline, CDR1 is SNHLY and CDR2 FYNNEI. Trimming stripped 6 bases from V and 7 bases from J, with 15 bases between. The CDR3 DNA is TGTGCCAGCAGAACTACAGGGCAGGGCGGGGAGCTGTTTTTT. Translated: CASRTTGQGGELFF. Full variable domain (rest looked up from reference TRBV2 and TRBJ2-2): EPEVTQTPSHQVTQMGQEVILRCVPISNHLYFYWYRQILGQKVEFLVSFYNNEISEKSEIFDDQFSVERPDGSNFTLKIRSTKLEDSAMYFCASRTTGQGGELFFGEGSRLTVL.

The V and J genes are TRBV7-9 and TRBJ2-2, with D perhaps matching TRBD1 (5 bases). The length of the CDR3 is 16 residues. Germline V gives CDR1 SEHNR, CDR2 FQNEAQ (reference sequence). Trimming removed 3 bases at V and 0 bases at J, with 11 bases between. The CDR3 spells CASSFGDSANTGELFF. The CDR3 bases are TGTGCCAGCAGCTTCGGAGACAGCGCGAACACCGGGGAGCTGTTTTTT.

The V call is TRBV7-9, the J call TRBJ1-5; the match to TRBD1 covers 7 bases. J was trimmed by 4 bases and V by 2 bases; bases with no gene match: 2. The CDR3 totals 14 residues. The germline V gene encodes CDR1 SEHNR and CDR2 FQNEAQ (reference sequence). CDR3 region: CASSLTGVNQPQHF. Here the CDR3 DNA reads TGTGCCAGCAGCTTAACAGGGGTAAATCAGCCCCAGCATTTT.

The CDR3 sequence is CASSPRDRRYSNQPQHF. The DNA for the CDR3 is TGTGCCAGTAGTCCAAGGGACAGACGCTATAGCAATCAGCCCCAGCATTTT. V usage is TRBV19 and J usage is TRBJ1-5; 7 bases agree with TRBD1. Looked up from germline, CDR1 is LNHDA and CDR2 is SQIVND (reference sequence). The CDR3 totals 17 residues. V was pared by 5 bases and J by 0 bases, with 10 bases of the junction left unmatched.

This rearrangement joins TRBV2 to TRBJ1-5; maybe TRBD1 (6 bases). CDR3 length: 14 amino acids. The germline V gene encodes CDR1 SNHLY and CDR2 FYNNEI. V was trimmed by 1 base and J by 7 bases, leaving 11 bases between them. The DNA of the CDR3 is TGTGCCAGCAGTGAAGGGACAGTCGGCCAGCCCCAGCATTTT. Its translation is CASSEGTVGQPQHF.

This sequence joins TRBV5-4 and TRBJ2-7, with 9 bases aligning to TRBD2. This CDR3 has 15 residues. V shed 4 bases and J 7 bases; nucleotides not matched to a gene: 12. Germline CDR1 and CDR2: SGHNT and YYREEE (reference sequence). The chain's CDR3 is CASSGGTSSLGEQYF. In nucleotides, the CDR3 is TGTGCCAGCAGCGGGGGGACTAGCTCTCTAGGAGAGCAGTACTTC. Full variable domain (rest looked up from reference TRBV5-4 and TRBJ2-7): ETGVTQSPTHLIKTRGQQVTLRCSSQSGHNTVSWYQQALGQGPQFIFQYYREEENGRGNFPPRFSGLQFPNYSSELNVNALELDDSALYLCASSGGTSSLGEQYFGPGTRLTVT.

The V gene is TRBV14, the J gene TRBJ1-2; D perhaps matches TRBD1 (5 bases). Germline V gene lookup returns CDR1 SGHDN and CDR2 FVKESK. V dropped 1 base and J dropped 4 bases, with 16 bases sitting between them. The CDR3 runs 16 residues. CDR3 region: CASSQAGSGISYGYTF. The CDR3 DNA is TGTGCCAGCAGCCAAGCCGGTTCAGGGATTAGCTATGGCTACACCTTC. The whole variable domain, remainder taken from reference TRBV14 and TRBJ1-2, is EAGVTQFPSHSVIEKGQTVTLRCDPISGHDNLYWYRRVMGKEIKFLLHFVKESKQDESGMPNNRFLAERTGGTYSTLKVQPAELEDSGVYFCASSQAGSGISYGYTFGSGTRLTVV.

This chain connects TRBV9 to TRBJ2-2, with a tentative D call TRBD2 (6 bases). Germline lookup yields CDR1 SGDLS and CDR2 YYNGEE. With 0 bases removed from V and 1 base from J, the gap between germline ends came to 10 bases. The CDR3 consists of 16 residues. The CDR3, as DNA: TGTGCCAGCAGCGTAGTGGAGGGACTGAACACCGGGGAGCTGTTTTTT. Its translation is CASSVVEGLNTGELFF.

This clone was counted a few times. The gene calls are TRBV19 and TRBJ1-5, with D tentatively TRBD1 (5 bases). Germline CDR1 reads LNHDA; CDR2 reads SQIVND (reference sequence). The V end was cut by 7 bases, the J end by 4 bases, with 17 bases between. The CDR3 has 15 residues. The CDR3 sequence is CASKEAGRDNQPQHF. The CDR3 DNA reads as TGTGCCAGTAAGGAAGCGGGACGGGATAATCAGCCCCAGCATTTT.

V gene TRBV10-3 combines with J gene TRBJ1-3, with D perhaps TRBD1 (6 bases). Trimming removed 6 bases from V and 0 bases from J, with 12 bases in between. Germline loops: CDR1 ENHRY, CDR2 SYGVKD. This CDR3 has 15 residues. This CDR3 reads CAIRRTAGSGNTIYF. The CDR3, as DNA: TGTGCCATCAGAAGGACAGCCGGCTCTGGAAACACCATATATTTT.

The rearrangement joins TRBV7-2 to TRBJ2-3, with D possibly being TRBD2 (5 bases). Germline lookup yields CDR1 SGHTA and CDR2 FQGNSA. CDR3 length: 16 amino acids. Deletions cut 6 bases from V and 0 bases from J, with 16 bases between. CDR3 residues: CASRLRPRTSTDTQYF. DNA of the CDR3: TGTGCCAGCAGACTCCGGCCCAGGACTAGCACAGATACGCAGTATTTT.

The rearrangement links TRBV7-9 to TRBJ2-7, with D possibly being TRBD2 (5 bases). The CDR3 contains 15 residues. Germline V gives CDR1 SEHNR, CDR2 FQNEAQ (reference sequence). Trimming removed 1 base from V and 3 bases from J, with 13 bases in between. CDR3 region: CASSLEATGYYEQYF. The CDR3 bases are TGTGCCAGCAGCTTAGAGGCCACGGGGTACTACGAGCAGTACTTC.

This chain joins TRBV3-1 (or the pseudogene TRBV3-2) and TRBJ2-5, with 7 bases lining up with TRBD2. J lost 5 bases, V lost 1 base, and 10 bases had no gene match. The germline V gene encodes CDR1 LGHDT and CDR2 YNNKEL (reference sequence). The CDR3 contains 16 residues. DNA for the CDR3: TGTGCCAGCAGCCAAGTTGGCGGGAGTGTTGGGGAGACCCAGTACTTC. It codes for CASSQVGGSVGETQYF.

The genes are TRBV24-1 and TRBJ2-1; 9 bases match TRBD2. The V gene's germline CDR1 is KGHDR and CDR2 SFDVKD. Germline trimming cut 5 bases from V and 5 bases from J; bases unmatched to any gene: 6. The CDR3 is 15 residues long. CDR3 amino acids: CATSVAGGLHNEQFF. In DNA form, the CDR3 reads TGTGCCACCAGTGTTGCGGGAGGGTTACACAATGAGCAGTTCTTC.

The V and J genes are TRBV15 and TRBJ2-5; 10 bases match TRBD1. The CDR3 contains 15 residues. V trimming: 0 bases; J trimming: 4 bases; junction bases outside the gene matches: 2. Germline CDR1 LNHNV, CDR2 YYDKDF (reference sequence). This CDR3 reads CATSRDRQGAETQYF. DNA of the CDR3: TGTGCCACCAGCAGAGATCGACAGGGGGCAGAGACCCAGTACTTC. Looking up the rest from reference TRBV15 and TRBJ2-5 gives the full variable domain: DAMVIQNPRYQVTQFGKPVTLSCSQTLNHNVMYWYQQKSSQAPKLLFHYYDKDFNNEADTPDNFQSRRPNTSFCFLDIRSPGLGDTAMYLCATSRDRQGAETQYFGPGTRLLVL.

The genes are TRBV7-9 and TRBJ2-7, with 7 nucleotides matching TRBD2. Trimming removed 2 bases from V and 0 bases from J; junction bases left unmatched: 4. The germline V gene encodes CDR1 SEHNR and CDR2 FQNEAQ (reference sequence). This CDR3 spans 15 amino acids. CDR3 bases: TGTGCCAGCAGCTTAATACTAGCGAGCTCCTACGAGCAGTACTTC. Translated, it gives CASSLILASSYEQYF. Drawing the rest from reference TRBV7-9 and TRBJ2-7, the complete variable domain is DTGVSQNPRHKITKRGQNVTFRCDPISEHNRLYWYRQTLGQGPEFLTYFQNEAQLEKSRLLSDRFSAERPKGSFSTLEIQRTEQGDSAMYLCASSLILASSYEQYFGPGTRLTVT.

The genes are TRBV7-2 and TRBJ2-7; 9 bases align to TRBD2. With 2 bases clipped from V and 4 bases from J, the junction kept 6 bases outside the gene matches. The CDR3 is made up of 15 amino acids. The germline V gene has CDR1 SGHTA and CDR2 FQGNSA. The CDR3 sequence is CASSLLAGGLYEQYF. The DNA of the CDR3 is TGTGCCAGCAGCTTACTTGCGGGAGGGTTGTACGAGCAGTACTTC. The entire variable domain, with the rest obtained from reference TRBV7-2 and TRBJ2-7, is as follows: GAGVSQSPSNKVTEKGKDVELRCDPISGHTALYWYRQSLGQGLEFLIYFQGNSAPDKSGLPSDRFSAERTGGSVSTLTIQRTQQEDSAVYLCASSLLAGGLYEQYFGPGTRLTVT.

The chain couples TRBV29-1 to TRBJ2-5; 8 nucleotides align to TRBD1. The CDR3 consists of 12 residues. V shed 7 bases and J 3 bases; nucleotides not matched to a gene: 4. Germline V CDR1 and CDR2: SQVTM, ANQGSEA. The DNA of the CDR3 is TGCAGCGGGGCGGACAGGGAAGAGACCCAGTACTTC. It translates to CSGADREETQYF.

This chain links TRBV4-1 with TRBJ1-4; D perhaps matches TRBD1 (5 bases). Germline V gene sequence: CDR1 MGHRA, CDR2 YSYEKL. The ends were cut back, 7 bases at V and 7 bases at J, with 13 bases in the middle. CDR3 length: 13 amino acids. Here the CDR3 reads CASTLPGGEKLFF. CDR3 coding DNA: TGCGCCAGCACATTACCCGGGGGTGAAAAACTGTTTTTT.

The rearrangement joins TRBV2 to TRBJ1-2; possibly TRBD1 for D (5 bases). V dropped 4 bases and J dropped 0 bases, with 12 bases sitting between them. The CDR3 covers 15 residues. Germline V CDR1 and CDR2: SNHLY, FYNNEI. The CDR3 DNA reads as TGTGCCAGCAGTGGGGTAACAGGAGCTAACTATGGCTACACCTTC. Translation gives CASSGVTGANYGYTF.

In its sample, this clone was seen a few times. The rearrangement links TRBV5-6 to TRBJ2-5; 7 bases match TRBD1. Trimming took 0 bases from V and 2 from J; bases not matched to a gene: 4. This CDR3 spans 15 amino acids. The germline gives CDR1 SGHDT, CDR2 YYEEEE. CDR3 DNA: TGTGCCAGCAGCTTGGGAGGGGGCCTACAAGAGACCCAGTACTTC. This codes for CASSLGGGLQETQYF.

The V gene is TRBV7-9, the J gene TRBJ2-5, with 8 bases fitting TRBD2. Germline V CDR1 and CDR2: SEHNR, FQNEAQ (reference sequence). After removal of 7 bases from V and 1 base from J, the junction contained 14 bases not matched to a gene. The CDR3 spans 17 residues. The CDR3 is CASTRSAGGTAQETQYF. The CDR3 coding sequence is TGTGCCAGCACCCGGAGTGCGGGAGGTACAGCCCAAGAGACCCAGTACTTC.

This clone was observed once. V and J are TRBV24-1 and TRBJ2-2; D is perhaps TRBD1 (6 bases). Trimming stripped 4 bases from V and 4 bases from J, with 12 bases between. This CDR3 region has 15 residues. The germline V gene encodes CDR1 KGHDR and CDR2 SFDVKD. The DNA for the CDR3 is TGTGCCACCAGTGAACCCGGGACACTCACCGGGGAGCTGTTTTTT. This gives the protein CATSEPGTLTGELFF.

The gene calls are TRBV18 and TRBJ1-4, with D possibly being TRBD1 (6 bases). V was clipped by 6 bases and J by 8 bases, with 19 bases between them. This CDR3 spans 15 amino acids. Germline-derived CDR1 and CDR2 are KGHSH and LQKENI. CDR3 residues: CASSGQGTVNEKLFF. In DNA form, the CDR3 reads TGTGCCAGCTCGGGGCAGGGGACGGTAAACGAAAAACTGTTTTTT.

This clone is judged large (0.1 to 1%). The gene calls are TRBV2 and TRBJ1-6, with D perhaps matching TRBD1 (6 bases). CDR1 is SNHLY, CDR2 FYNNEI, per germline. The CDR3 contains 15 residues. V was shortened by 6 bases and J by 2 bases, with 11 bases between the two germline ends. The DNA of the CDR3 is TGTGCCAGCAGCGTACGGGACACCTATAATTCACCCCTCCACTTT. It translates to CASSVRDTYNSPLHF.